The source of this T cell receptor beta chain is a study of cytomegalovirus exposure and HLA in healthy donors. For the study at large: The 120 or so validation repertoires and the approximately 630 first-cohort repertoires shared a platform, a later analysis reported. Study conclusions and caveats: Through in vitro validation, three CMV-associated chains were shown to be specific for CMV antigens.

Produced via immunoSEQ multiplex PCR; TCRdb's table is partial and in-frame only. Among about 130,000 clones listed, around 94% were seen once. Between the trimmed V and J ends, which lost 5 bases and 7 bases, there was a span of 15 bases. CDR1 and CDR2 (germline): MDHEN, SYDVKM. The CDR3 sequence is 14 residues long. Concerning this clone: Its antigen is still unknown.

The sample was PBMCs. The TCR sequence derives from a woman in her late teens or twenties in good health and CMV-seronegative. The chain couples TRBV28 to TRBJ1-5; D is perhaps TRBD1 (5 bases). DNA for the CDR3: TGTGCCAGCAGTCCCGGGGGGGGAGACCAGCCCCAGCATTTT. Translation gives CASSPGGGDQPQHF.